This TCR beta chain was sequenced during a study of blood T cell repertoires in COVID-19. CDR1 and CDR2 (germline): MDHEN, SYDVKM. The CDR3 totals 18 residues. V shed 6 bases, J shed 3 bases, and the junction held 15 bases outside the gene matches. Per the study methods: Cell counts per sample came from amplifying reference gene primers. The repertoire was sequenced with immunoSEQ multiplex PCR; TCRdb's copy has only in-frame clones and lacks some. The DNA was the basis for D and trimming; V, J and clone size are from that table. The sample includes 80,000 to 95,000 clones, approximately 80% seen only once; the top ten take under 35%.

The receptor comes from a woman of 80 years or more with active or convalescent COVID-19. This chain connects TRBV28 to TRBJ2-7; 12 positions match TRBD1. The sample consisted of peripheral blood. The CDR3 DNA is TGTGCCAGCAGCACGGCCTTTCCGGGACAGGGGGCTTACTACGAGCAGTACTTC. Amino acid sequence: CASSTAFPGQGAYYEQYF.